Following are 9 T cell receptor beta chains from one sample sequenced in a study of blood T cell repertoires in COVID-19 (dated by TCRdb to the early 2020s). Receptor amplification or capture employed the immunoSEQ multiplex PCR assay. TCRdb carries this immuneACCESS record with in-frame sequences only. Its versions omit some clonotypes, under half of them owing to an unresolved V gene in the studies checked, with the rest unexplained. Here the sample has some 230,000 clones; 70% to 85% occur a single time. Of the sample, 15% falls within the top ten clones. The sample was PBMCs or T cells enriched from blood (not recorded which). These receptors were collected from a man aged 40-55 years who had recovered from COVID-19.

J is TRBJ1-1 and V is TRBV11-1; a weak D match, TRBD1 (5 bases). Germline CDR1 is SGHAT and CDR2 is FQDESV (reference sequence). Trimming removed 6 bases from V and 1 base from J, with 9 bases in between. This CDR3 is built from 13 residues. CDR3 amino acids: CASSSQGNTEAFF. DNA for the CDR3: TGTGCCAGCAGTTCTCAGGGGAACACTGAAGCTTTCTTT.

Worth noting for this clone: Other DNA sequences from this sample encode an identical CDR3 as well. The CDR3 region is CASSVDRNYGYTF. The CDR3, as DNA: TGTGCCAGCAGCGTTGACAGAAACTATGGCTACACCTTC. The chain joins TRBV9 to TRBJ1-2; D possibly corresponds to TRBD1 (5 bases). The germline gives CDR1 SGDLS, CDR2 YYNGEE. V dropped 2 bases and J dropped 2 bases, with 7 bases sitting between them. This CDR3 has 13 residues.

V and J are TRBV5-1 and TRBJ1-3; TRBD1 is a possible D gene (6 bases). The CDR3 loop spans 15 amino acids. Germline V lookup: CDR1 SGHRS, CDR2 YFSETQ. The ends were cut back, 0 bases at V and 3 bases at J, with 10 bases in the middle. The CDR3 is CASSLEPGVGNTIYF. The CDR3 bases are TGCGCCAGCAGCTTGGAACCAGGGGTTGGAAACACCATATATTTT.

This rearrangement joins TRBV19 to TRBJ2-1, with 9 bases that match TRBD2. The germline V gene encodes CDR1 LNHDA and CDR2 SQIVND (reference sequence). There are 18 residues in the CDR3. Losses at the gene ends were 6 bases for V and 7 bases for J; bases not matched to a gene: 19. The CDR3 DNA sequence: TGTGCCAGTAGCGTATACGCGGGGGTAGCGGGAGCTGGGAATGAGCAGTTCTTC. Amino acid sequence: CASSVYAGVAGAGNEQFF.

The chain links TRBV5-1 to TRBJ2-1; D may be TRBD2 (5 bases). The CDR3 consists of 14 residues. The V end lost 4 bases, the J end lost 10 bases, and 18 bases lay between the germline ends. CDR1 and CDR2 (germline): SGHRS, YFSETQ. The CDR3 region has the DNA TGCGCCAGCAGCCGCGCCGAGGACTTTACCGAGCAGTTCTTC. It specifies CASSRAEDFTEQFF.

The rearrangement joins TRBV7-2 to TRBJ1-3; TRBD1 aligns across 7 bases. The CDR3 is 14 amino acids. Germline assignment: CDR1 SGHTA and CDR2 FQGNSA. The J segment lost 4 bases and the V segment lost 5 bases, leaving 5 bases of the junction unmatched. The CDR3 coding sequence is TGTGCCAGCAGCACCGGGACAGAAGGAAACACCATATATTTT. This gives the protein CASSTGTEGNTIYF. Supplemented by reference TRBV7-2 and TRBJ1-3, the full variable domain reads GAGVSQSPSNKVTEKGKDVELRCDPISGHTALYWYRQSLGQGLEFLIYFQGNSAPDKSGLPSDRFSAERTGGSVSTLTIQRTQQEDSAVYLCASSTGTEGNTIYFGEGSWLTVV.

CDR3 in amino acids: CASSYSRQPLHF. The DNA of the CDR3 is TGTGCCAGCAGTTACTCGAGGCAACCCCTCCACTTT. V and J are TRBV6-2 or TRBV6-3 and TRBJ1-6, with D hard to call. Trimming removed 0 bases at V and 12 bases at J, with 6 bases between. Germline values: CDR1 MNHEY, CDR2 SVGEGT. The length of the CDR3 is 12 residues.

J is TRBJ1-4 and V is TRBV4-1; the D is unclear. V lost 8 bases and J 8 bases, leaving 21 bases between the germline ends. CDR1 and CDR2 from the germline V gene are MGHRA and YSYEKL. This CDR3 is 15 amino acids long. The CDR3 DNA is TGCGCCAGCCGAAAGGGTTGGGAAGGAGGGGAAAAACTGTTTTTT. Its translation is CASRKGWEGGEKLFF.

The chain has TRBV6-5 and TRBJ2-3, with a weak D call TRBD1 (6 bases). Germline values: CDR1 MNHEY, CDR2 SVGAGI. The CDR3 is 15 amino acids. The V and J ends lost 6 bases and 0 bases respectively, with 13 bases between them. The CDR3 loop reads CASSLQGASTDTQYF. CDR3 in DNA: TGTGCCAGCAGCTTACAGGGCGCGAGCACAGATACGCAGTATTTT.